Presented here are 27 T cell receptor beta chains from one specimen sequenced in a study of Graves' ophthalmopathy and Graves' hyperthyroidism. Amplification of TCR beta CDR3 regions used RNA transcripts. HTBI primers primed a first-round RT-PCR, and a second-round multiplex PCR followed. MiXCR, run by TCRdb on the multiplex PCR reads, gives a single entry per CDR3 protein. The data show 260,000 or so distinct CDR3 sequences, with 45% to 55% seen just once and around half held by the top ten. The sequencing sample was made of peripheral blood. These receptors were taken from an adult man with Graves' ophthalmopathy.

This clonotype showed up just a few times. The chain couples TRBV10-2 to TRBJ1-6, with D tentatively TRBD1 (6 bases). The CDR3 length is 13 residues. The V end lost 7 bases, the J end lost 7 bases, and 11 bases lay between the germline ends. From germline, CDR1 is WSHSY and CDR2 SAAADI. The CDR3 region is CASKTGDNSPLHF. For the CDR3, the DNA is TGCGCCAGCAAGACAGGTGACAATTCACCCCTCCACTTT.

The chain joins TRBV5-5 to TRBJ1-4; maybe TRBD1 (5 bases). Trimming cost V 3 bases and J 5 bases, with 11 bases left between them. The CDR3 runs 14 residues. The germline V gene has CDR1 SGHKS and CDR2 YYEKEE (reference sequence). The DNA for the CDR3 is TGTGCCAGCAGCTCCCGACAGATGAATGAAAAACTGTTTTTT. Its translation: CASSSRQMNEKLFF.

V usage is TRBV4-2 and J usage is TRBJ2-7, with a tentative D call TRBD2 (7 bases). From germline, CDR1 is LGHNA and CDR2 YNFKEQ. This CDR3 is built from 13 residues. V was cut by 5 bases and J by 5 bases, with 13 bases left in between. The chain's CDR3 is CASSMEGGHEQYF. The CDR3 DNA is TGTGCCAGCAGCATGGAGGGGGGGCACGAGCAGTACTTC.

This clonotype appeared a few times. This rearrangement joins TRBV7-8 to TRBJ1-2; perhaps TRBD1 as D (6 bases). The V end lost 4 bases, the J end lost 2 bases, and 11 bases lay between the germline ends. Per germline, CDR1 SGHVS and CDR2 FQNEAQ. The CDR3 has 14 amino acids. CDR3 sequence: CASSSTGLNYGYTF. The CDR3 DNA reads TGTGCCAGCAGCTCTACAGGGCTAAACTATGGCTACACCTTC.

This clonotype was seen many times. This chain joins TRBV9 and TRBJ2-6; D remains unclear. Germline V gene sequence: CDR1 SGDLS, CDR2 YYNGEE. V was shortened by 7 bases and J by 0 bases, with 8 bases between the two germline ends. CDR3 length: 14 residues. The CDR3: CASAPISGANVLTF. CDR3 coding DNA: TGTGCCAGCGCCCCGATCTCTGGGGCCAACGTCCTGACTTTC.

The rearrangement uses TRBV20-1 and TRBJ2-7; tentative D call: TRBD2 (5 bases). Germline assignment: CDR1 DFQATT and CDR2 SNEGSKA (reference sequence). V lost 3 bases to trimming and J lost 3 bases, with 21 bases between them. CDR3 length: 16 residues. CDR3 loop: CSARSPEEGRFYEQYF. In nucleotides, the CDR3 is TGCAGTGCTAGGAGCCCCGAGGAAGGGAGATTCTACGAGCAGTACTTC.

J is TRBJ2-1 and V is TRBV20-1; 10 bases map to TRBD2. Germline CDR1 and CDR2: DFQATT and SNEGSKA (reference sequence). This CDR3 region has 14 residues. V gave up 6 bases and J gave up 3 bases; unmatched junction bases: 5. This CDR3 reads CSALSGGHYNEQFF. The CDR3 nucleotides are TGCAGTGCCCTTAGCGGGGGGCACTACAATGAGCAGTTCTTC.

This clonotype occurred many times. The rearrangement links TRBV25-1 to TRBJ1-6; possibly TRBD1 for D (5 bases). The CDR3 has 15 amino acids. Looked up from germline, CDR1 is MGHDK and CDR2 is SYGVNS. Trimming cost V 3 bases and J 7 bases, with 13 bases left between them. The CDR3 coding sequence is TGTGCCAGCAGTGACAAGGGACTGGGGAATTCACCCCTCCACTTT. Protein product: CASSDKGLGNSPLHF.

This clonotype was seen only a few times. This rearrangement joins TRBV12-3 or TRBV12-4 to TRBJ1-1; D is undetermined. This CDR3 contains 13 residues. Trimming pared 7 bases from V and 1 base from J, leaving 10 bases between. CDR3 nucleotides: TGTGCCAGCACCCAATATCGGAACACTGAAGCTTTCTTT. Its translation: CASTQYRNTEAFF.

The CDR3, as DNA: TGTGCCAGCAGTCTCCGACAGGGCTTCAATCAGCCCCAGCATTTT. This sequence encodes CASSLRQGFNQPQHF. This chain uses TRBV27 with TRBJ1-5, with TRBD1 matching 7 bases. The germline CDR1 and CDR2 sequences are MNHEY and SMNVEV (reference sequence). With V trimmed by 5 bases and J by 3 bases, 7 bases remained unmatched. The CDR3 consists of 15 residues.

On this clonotype: With a much larger clone just one base away, this may be a read error. This sequence joins TRBV9 and TRBJ1-6; D unclear. CDR3 length equals 13 residues. In germline, CDR1 is SGDLS, CDR2 YYNGEE. The germline V and J ends were trimmed by 3 bases and 8 bases, with 9 bases remaining between them. The CDR3 DNA reads as TGTGCCAGCAGCGCCAACACGGATTCACCCCTCCACTTT. Protein sequence: CASSANTDSPLHF.

For this clonotype: The germline gene is not matched at one end of the junction; a read error may be the cause. This chain connects TRBV12-3 or TRBV12-4 to TRBJ1-5; D is possibly TRBD1 (5 bases). CDR3 length: 13 residues. This CDR3 reads CASSLAEGAPPHF. In nucleotides, the CDR3 is TGTGCCAGCAGTTTAGCGGAAGGGGCCCCCCCGCATTTT.

This clonotype showed up just a few times. The chain has TRBV9 and TRBJ1-6; D uncertain. CDR1 SGDLS and CDR2 YYNGEE come from the germline V gene. The V end was cut by 4 bases, the J end by 6 bases, with 17 bases between. This CDR3 spans 16 amino acids. CDR3 DNA sequence: TGTGCCAGCAGCCCACGCACGGCCGATGGTAATTCACCCCTCCACTTT. This encodes CASSPRTADGNSPLHF. Combining the CDR3 with reference TRBV9 and TRBJ1-6 gives the whole variable domain DSGVTQTPKHLITATGQRVTLRCSPRSGDLSVYWYQQSLDQGLQFLIQYYNGEERAKGNILERFSAQQFPDLHSELNLSSLELGDSALYFCASSPRTADGNSPLHFGNGTRLTVT.

V usage is TRBV7-9 and J usage is TRBJ2-5, with D unresolved. V gave up 1 base and J gave up 5 bases, with 8 bases separating them. Germline V gene data show CDR1 as SEHNR and CDR2 as FQNEAQ (reference sequence). The CDR3 consists of 13 residues. The CDR3 protein is CASSLGMGETQYF. CDR3 DNA: TGTGCCAGCAGCTTAGGGATGGGTGAGACCCAGTACTTC.

This clonotype was found a few times. V is TRBV14 and J is TRBJ2-7, with D tentatively TRBD1 (6 bases). Germline V gene data show CDR1 as SGHDN and CDR2 as FVKESK. V gave up 0 bases and J gave up 2 bases, with 14 bases separating them. The CDR3 has 16 residues. Here the CDR3 reads CASSQDGGRWPYEQYF. The CDR3 bases are TGTGCCAGCAGCCAAGATGGGGGCAGGTGGCCCTACGAGCAGTACTTC.

The chain recombines TRBV12-3 or TRBV12-4 with TRBJ2-7; 8 nucleotides line up with TRBD2. The V segment lost 3 bases and the J segment 0 bases; nucleotides outside the gene matches: 4. This CDR3 is built from 15 residues. The CDR3 loop reads CASSFGGGTSYEQYF. For the CDR3, the DNA is TGTGCCAGCAGTTTTGGCGGGGGGACCTCCTACGAGCAGTACTTC.

A remark on this clonotype: Since a much larger clone is just one base distant, this may be a read error. This sequence joins TRBV10-3 and TRBJ1-1; 8 nucleotides agree with TRBD1. The J segment lost 4 bases and the V segment lost 10 bases, leaving 8 bases of the junction unmatched. Germline loops: CDR1 ENHRY, CDR2 SYGVKD. The CDR3 is 13 residues long. The CDR3 bases are TGTGCCACTCACAGGGGGACGAGCACTGAAGCTTTCTTT. Its protein is CATHRGTSTEAFF.

The rearrangement joins TRBV20-1 to TRBJ2-5; TRBD2 matches at 11 bases. J was trimmed by 5 bases and V by 6 bases; bases with no gene match: 5. This CDR3 is 13 amino acids long. Looked up from germline, CDR1 is DFQATT and CDR2 is SNEGSKA (reference sequence). CDR3 nucleotide sequence: TGCAGTGCAGAACTAGCGGGAGCTGAGACCCAGTACTTC. This encodes CSAELAGAETQYF.

The chain recombines TRBV7-8 with TRBJ2-5; D might be TRBD1 or TRBD2, each matching 6 bases. Trimming removed 2 bases from V and 5 bases from J, with 18 bases in between. CDR3 length: 16 amino acids. Germline-derived CDR1 and CDR2 are SGHVS and FQNEAQ. CDR3 loop: CASSLKARGLSETQYF. The CDR3 nucleotides are TGTGCCAGCAGCTTAAAGGCCAGGGGACTTTCGGAGACCCAGTACTTC.

Of note for this clonotype: A junction boundary mismatches the germline segment, possibly from a read error. The chain combines TRBV7-8 with TRBJ1-1; D unresolved. CDR1 and CDR2 from the germline V gene are SGHVS and FQNEAQ. The CDR3 extends over 13 amino acids. CDR3 bases: TGCGCCAGCAGCTACGACTGGAGAGATGAAGCTTTCTTT. Residues: CASSYDWRDEAFF.

This clonotype has a handful of counts. V and J are TRBV12-3 or TRBV12-4 and TRBJ1-2; tentatively, D is TRBD1 (5 bases). V lost 1 base, J lost 7 bases, and 7 bases lay in between. This CDR3 is 12 amino acids long. The CDR3 is CASSLEGSGYTF. The CDR3 DNA follows: TGTGCCAGCAGTTTAGAGGGGAGTGGCTACACCTTC.

V and J are TRBV15 and TRBJ2-7; perhaps TRBD2 as D (6 bases). Trimming cost V 3 bases and J 3 bases, with 9 bases left between them. CDR1 is LNHNV, CDR2 YYDKDF, per germline (reference sequence). The CDR3 totals 13 residues. This CDR3 is CATSRRLDYEQYF. Written as DNA, the CDR3 is TGTGCCACCAGCAGGCGACTAGACTACGAGCAGTACTTC.

The chain uses TRBV29-1 and TRBJ1-5; D is possibly TRBD1 (5 bases). Trimming stripped 4 bases from V and 7 bases from J, with 17 bases between. CDR3 size: 14 residues. Looked up from germline, CDR1 is SQVTM and CDR2 is ANQGSEA. Here the CDR3 reads CSVGGDGREQPQHF. The CDR3 region has the DNA TGCAGCGTTGGGGGCGACGGTCGTGAGCAGCCCCAGCATTTT.

The sample holds a few counts of this clonotype. The V gene is TRBV14, the J gene TRBJ1-1, with 7 bases aligning to TRBD1. The germline CDR1 and CDR2 sequences are SGHDN and FVKESK. With V trimmed by 0 bases and J by 4 bases, 14 bases remained unmatched. This CDR3 contains 18 residues. The CDR3 region is CASSQDEFVRGALTEAFF. In DNA, the CDR3 is TGTGCCAGCAGCCAAGATGAGTTTGTCAGGGGGGCTCTCACTGAAGCTTTCTTT.

This clonotype was seen more than once but under ten times. This sequence joins TRBV7-9 and TRBJ2-7; TRBD1 is a possible D gene (5 bases). The V end lost 5 bases, the J end lost 5 bases, and 13 bases lay between the germline ends. CDR3 size: 13 residues. Germline V gene lookup returns CDR1 SEHNR and CDR2 FQNEAQ (reference sequence). The CDR3 is CASSPLDIHEQYF. The CDR3 DNA reads TGTGCCAGCAGCCCTTTGGACATCCACGAGCAGTACTTC.

This clonotype occurred a few times. The chain uses TRBV29-1 and TRBJ1-4; 9 nucleotides match TRBD1. Germline trimming cut 7 bases from V and 6 bases from J; bases unmatched to any gene: 3. Looked up from germline, CDR1 is SQVTM and CDR2 is ANQGSEA. The CDR3 length is 12 residues. CDR3 in amino acids: CSGQGEDEKLFF. The CDR3 DNA sequence: TGCAGCGGACAGGGGGAGGATGAAAAACTGTTTTTT.

The chain combines TRBV7-9 with TRBJ2-7; 9 nucleotides match TRBD1. There are 14 residues in the CDR3. The V gene end was trimmed by 5 bases and the J gene end by 7 bases; junction bases not matched to a gene: 9. Germline values: CDR1 SEHNR, CDR2 FQNEAQ (reference sequence). The chain's CDR3 is CASSTGQGLVEQYF. The CDR3 nucleotides are TGTGCCAGCAGCACGGGACAGGGATTGGTGGAGCAGTACTTC.